Detailed here is one T cell receptor beta chain. The ends lost 7 bases at V and 4 bases at J; junction bases unmatched: 3. The length of the CDR3 is 13 residues. Looked up from germline, CDR1 is MGHRA and CDR2 is YSYEKL. This specimen comes from a study of CD8 T cells in Susac syndrome. After extraction with the RNeasy kit, about 0.45 to 1 ug of the RNA was reverse transcribed using random hexamers. Across 54 Vbeta and 13 Jbeta, immunoSEQ multiplex PCR amplified TCR beta CDR3. Each CDR3 protein is one row after TCRdb ran MiXCR on the immunoSEQ multiplex PCR reads. The repertoire has 150,000 to 160,000 distinct CDR3 sequences, just under 97% of them found once; the top ten carry about 0.15%.

Sequencing was done on a sample of CD8+ T cells from PBMCs. J is TRBJ2-2 and V is TRBV4-1; the match to TRBD1 covers 7 bases. This sequence originates from a human donor with multiple sclerosis. CDR3 sequence (DNA): TGCGCCAGCACACAGGGGTTCACCGGGGAGCTGTTTTTT. This translates into CASTQGFTGELFF.